Each of the 9 T cell receptor beta chains below was sequenced from the same sample in a study of memory CD4+ T cells and cytomegalovirus serostatus. Data came from immunoSEQ multiplex PCR; TCRdb stores just in-frame clones and leaves some out. The profile shows over 60,000 clones, roughly four fifths of them singletons. Single viable CD3+CD4+CD8-CD45RO+ cells were sorted as the memory CD4+ T cells. Sequenced material: memory CD4+ T cells from blood. The receptors stem from an adult in good health and CMV-seronegative.

This clone was seen a few times. The V and J genes are TRBV28 and TRBJ1-1, with 9 bases identical to TRBD1. The ends lost 4 bases at V and 0 bases at J; junction bases unmatched: 6. This CDR3 spans 16 amino acids. Germline V lookup: CDR1 MDHEN, CDR2 SYDVKM. The chain's CDR3 is CASSSDRGDMNTEAFF. The DNA of the CDR3 is TGTGCCAGCAGTTCGGACAGGGGCGATATGAACACTGAAGCTTTCTTT.

The chain combines TRBV28 with TRBJ1-1; tentatively, D is TRBD1 (6 bases). In germline, CDR1 is MDHEN, CDR2 SYDVKM. V was cut by 2 bases and J by 1 base, with 20 bases left in between. The CDR3 spans 18 residues. CDR3 sequence: CASSLLFAGDTENTEAFF. As DNA, the CDR3 is TGTGCCAGCAGTTTACTCTTTGCGGGGGACACCGAGAACACTGAAGCTTTCTTT.

V and J are TRBV2 and TRBJ1-1, with D unresolved. CDR1 and CDR2 from the germline V gene are SNHLY and FYNNEI. The CDR3 is made up of 13 amino acids. V was pared by 3 bases and J by 3 bases, with 8 bases between. The CDR3 protein is CASSEQQYTEAFF. In DNA, the CDR3 is TGTGCCAGCAGTGAGCAGCAATACACTGAAGCTTTCTTT. Together with reference TRBV2 and TRBJ1-1, the CDR3 gives the full variable domain: EPEVTQTPSHQVTQMGQEVILRCVPISNHLYFYWYRQILGQKVEFLVSFYNNEISEKSEIFDDQFSVERPDGSNFTLKIRSTKLEDSAMYFCASSEQQYTEAFFGQGTRLTVV.

The rearrangement links TRBV7-3 to TRBJ2-7, with 9 bases aligning to TRBD1. J lost 5 bases, V lost 4 bases, and 15 bases had no gene match. Germline CDR1 is SGHTA and CDR2 is FQGTGA. The CDR3 has 17 residues. The CDR3, as DNA: TGTGCCAGCAGCTCGGATCCCGGGACAGGGACCGTCCACGAGCAGTACTTC. Amino acids: CASSSDPGTGTVHEQYF.

CDR3 coding DNA: TGTGCCAGCAGCTTGGAGGGGAACTCTGGAAACACCATATATTTT. Translating gives CASSLEGNSGNTIYF. This rearrangement joins TRBV5-4 to TRBJ1-3, with a tentative D call TRBD1 (5 bases). Germline V gene lookup returns CDR1 SGHNT and CDR2 YYREEE (reference sequence). V lost 0 bases and J 0 bases, leaving 7 bases between the germline ends. The CDR3 has 15 residues.

This rearrangement joins TRBV30 to TRBJ1-2; 9 bases are shared with TRBD1. The trim removed 3 bases at V and 2 bases at J, leaving 22 bases unmatched. The CDR3 is made up of 20 amino acids. Germline-derived CDR1 and CDR2 are GTSNPN and SVGIG (reference sequence). CDR3 region: CAWRIEIYLTPGQGNYGYTF. The CDR3 nucleotides are TGTGCCTGGAGGATCGAAATCTACCTTACCCCGGGACAGGGCAACTATGGCTACACCTTC.

In DNA, the CDR3 is TGTGCCAGCAGCCGCTCCGGACAGGTTTACAATGAGCAGTTCTTC. Translation gives CASSRSGQVYNEQFF. The chain combines TRBV7-9 with TRBJ2-1; 7 positions match TRBD1. CDR1 SEHNR and CDR2 FQNEAQ come from the germline V gene (reference sequence). With 5 bases clipped from V and 4 bases from J, the junction kept 8 bases outside the gene matches. CDR3 length: 15 amino acids.

The sample holds one count of this clone. The chain employs TRBV6-1 and TRBJ2-7, with D maybe TRBD2 (6 bases). V lost 5 bases to trimming and J lost 2 bases, with 13 bases between them. Germline V CDR1 and CDR2: MNHNS, SASEGT. This CDR3 spans 14 amino acids. The CDR3 region has the DNA TGTGCCAGCAGTATCTCACGGGGGACCTACGAGCAGTACTTC. Protein sequence: CASSISRGTYEQYF.

This chain links TRBV7-3 with TRBJ2-3; weak D call: TRBD2 (6 bases). Trimming cost V 1 base and J 2 bases, with 13 bases left between them. Germline V CDR1 and CDR2: SGHTA, FQGTGA. CDR3 size: 16 residues. The CDR3 loop is CASSLKGGLATDTQYF. The CDR3 coding sequence is TGTGCCAGCAGCTTAAAAGGAGGGCTAGCCACAGATACGCAGTATTTT.